What follows is one T cell receptor beta chain and its context. No antigen is known for it. This CDR3 is 13 amino acids long. Germline V CDR1 and CDR2: SQVTM, ANQGSEA. V lost 1 base to trimming and J lost 2 bases, with 8 bases between them. Then a second PCR, running roughly 7 to 11 cycles, was carried out with a sample-barcoded 5' primer and a J-beta primer mix. Every molecule of cDNA carried a tag from a template-switch adaptor with 12 random nucleotides. TCRdb independently ran MiXCR on the 5' RACE reads; one entry per CDR3 protein. Of 500,000 to 550,000 distinct CDR3 sequences listed, about 24% are singletons. These data belong to a study of blood T cells in healthy people across ages. Study-level findings and limits: There was a strong correlation between TCR beta diversity and naive T cell percentage. Among long-lived donors, naive CD4+ cells were more numerous and diversity higher than in aged donors.

A minimum of 7 million PBMCs was isolated per sample. The same data also went into a second study, on T cells of mothers and their children.

Sequenced sample: blood. V and J are TRBV29-1 and TRBJ2-5; D gene uncertain. This receptor was taken from a boy aged 5 to 17 in good health. This CDR3 reads CSVEVDVQETQYF. The CDR3 bases are TGCAGCGTTGAAGTAGATGTTCAAGAGACCCAGTACTTC.